These T cell receptor beta chains were read from a single sample in a study of regulatory T cells in long-lasting Graves disease. TCRdb itself ran the multiplex PCR reads through MiXCR, one entry per CDR3 protein. The top ten clones hold under 20% of a sample with fewer than 650,000 distinct CDR3 sequences, about 15% of them seen once. The data also belong to a second study, concerning T cells in Graves' hyperthyroidism and ophthalmopathy.

The sample here was peripheral blood mononuclear cells (PBMCs), taken at new diagnosis, from a patient treated with antithyroid drugs. These receptors originate from a woman aged 25 to 45 with Graves disease. Each CDR3 is given with its conserved first and last residue. A D gene is named only where the DNA matches it firmly. The size entry is marked missing in some rows and otherwise reads once, few, many or a size class.

>TRBJ2-7|NA|TRBV7-9|NA
TGTGCCAGCAGCTTAGAATCGCAGGGCTACGAGCAGTACTTC
CASSLESQGYEQYF
>TRBJ1-2|few|TRBV28|TRBD1
TGTGCCAGCAGTTTCGGGACAGGGTCTGGCTACACCTTC
CASSFGTGSGYTF
>TRBJ2-5|many|TRBV28|TRBD2
TGTGCCAGCAGTCCAATAACTAGCGGGAGCAAAGAGACCCAGTACTTC
CASSPITSGSKETQYF
>TRBJ1-1|many|TRBV28|NA
TGTGCCAGCAGTTTCAGCGGAGGAGCTTTCTTT
CASSFSGGAFF
>TRBJ2-3|NA|TRBV11-2|NA
TGTGCCAGCAGCTGGGGTTTGGCAGATACGCAGTATTTT
CASSWGLADTQYF
>TRBJ1-3|many|TRBV7-3|NA
TGTGCCAGCAGCTTACGATGGACCTCTGGAAACACCATATATTTT
CASSLRWTSGNTIYF
>TRBJ2-7|NA|TRBV5-6|NA
TGTGCCAGCCGACCTTCACAGATGATCCACGAGCAGTACTTC
CASRPSQMIHEQYF
>TRBJ2-1|NA|TRBV9|TRBD2
TGTGCCAGCAGCGTGACTAGCGGGACCGCGCTTGATGAGCAGTTCTTC
CASSVTSGTALDEQFF
>TRBJ2-1|many|TRBV14|NA
TGTGCCAGCAGCCAAAGGTGGGCTAACCTTGCTGGTAATGAGCAGTTCTTC
CASSQRWANLAGNEQFF
>TRBJ2-2|NA|TRBV24-1|NA
TGTGCCACCAGTGATTGGGCCGGGGGGCTGTTTTTT
CATSDWAGGLFF
>TRBJ2-5|many|TRBV2|NA
TGTGCCAGCAGTGTACAGGGCGAGACCCAGTACTTC
CASSVQGETQYF
>TRBJ1-4|NA|TRBV4-1|NA
TGCGCCAGCAGCCCCATAGGGAATGAAAAACTGTTTTTT
CASSPIGNEKLFF
>TRBJ2-2|NA|TRBV28|NA
TGTGCCAGCAGGGACCATCAGAACACCGGGGAGCTGTTTTTT
CASRDHQNTGELFF
>TRBJ1-2|many|TRBV28|NA
TGTGCCAGCAGGGCGGGAGGAGACCTCTATGGCTACACCTTC
CASRAGGDLYGYTF
>TRBJ2-1|many|TRBV28|TRBD1
TGTGCCAGCAGCCGCCCAGGGGGCGTATACAATGAGCAGTTCTTC
CASSRPGGVYNEQFF
>TRBJ2-7|few|TRBV27|NA
TGTGCCAGCAGTTTTATCGGGATTAGCTCCTACGAGCAGTACTTC
CASSFIGISSYEQYF